The clone carrying this T cell receptor (beta chain) was counted between two and nine times. Its antigen is as yet unknown. This CDR3 spans 14 amino acids. V was pared by 2 bases and J by 0 bases, with 7 bases between. Germline V lookup: CDR1 KGHSH, CDR2 LQKENI. Treatment indicated: roughly ten-day PBMC culture with coronavirus spike peptide pools or control peptides (ViraFEST assay). Before the COVID-19 pandemic (2011-2018), CD4+ T cells were obtained from the unexposed donor. Expanded clonotypes were found by TCR sequencing after peptide-pool stimulation (ViraFEST). Alongside around 10 IU/ml IL-2 and about 10 ug/ml peptide pools, PBMCs were cultured at roughly 2 million per well. The sample is drawn from a study of vaccination and CD4 T cells after COVID-19. Study-wide context: The makeup of the convalescents was six males and four females, two of them Hispanic.

Sequencing of the DNA from cultured CD4+ T cells was carried out with the Oncomine TCR Beta short-read assay. The authors extracted genomic DNA from cultured CD4+ T cells. TCRdb ran MiXCR on the PCR reads and lists one entry per CDR3 protein. The sample holds approximately 6,900 distinct CDR3 sequences; around 25% are singletons and the top ten take approximately 31%. The rearrangement links TRBV18 to TRBJ1-1; D perhaps matches TRBD1 (5 bases). The sample comprised CD4+ T cells from blood, cultured in vitro. This clonotype originated in a human donor in good health. CDR3 sequence reads: CASSPSGLNTEAFF. DNA for the CDR3: TGTGCCAGCTCACCATCAGGGTTGAACACTGAAGCTTTCTTT.